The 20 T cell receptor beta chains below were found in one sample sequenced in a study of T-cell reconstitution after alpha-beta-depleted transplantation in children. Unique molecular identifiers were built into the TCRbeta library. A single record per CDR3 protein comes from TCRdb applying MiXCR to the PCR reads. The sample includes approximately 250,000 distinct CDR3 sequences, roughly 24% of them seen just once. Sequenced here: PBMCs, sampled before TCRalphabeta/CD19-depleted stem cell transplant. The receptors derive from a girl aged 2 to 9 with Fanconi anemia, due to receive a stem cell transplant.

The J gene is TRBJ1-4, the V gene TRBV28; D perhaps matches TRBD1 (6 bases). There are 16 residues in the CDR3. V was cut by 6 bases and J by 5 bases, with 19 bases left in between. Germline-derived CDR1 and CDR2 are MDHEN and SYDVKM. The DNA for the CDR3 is TGTGCCAGCAGAGGACAGTCGGGGGGACCAAATGAAAAACTGTTTTTT. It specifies CASRGQSGGPNEKLFF.

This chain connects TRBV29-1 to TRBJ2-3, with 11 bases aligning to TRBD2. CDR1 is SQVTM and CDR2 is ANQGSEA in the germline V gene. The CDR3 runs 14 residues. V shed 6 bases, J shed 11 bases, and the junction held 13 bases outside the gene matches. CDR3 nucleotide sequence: TGCAGCGTAGGACCGACTAGCGGGAAGTCTAAGCAGTATTTT. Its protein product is CSVGPTSGKSKQYF.

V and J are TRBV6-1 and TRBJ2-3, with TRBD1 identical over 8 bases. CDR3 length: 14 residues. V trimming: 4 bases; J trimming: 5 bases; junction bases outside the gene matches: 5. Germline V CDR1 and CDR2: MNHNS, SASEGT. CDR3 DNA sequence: TGTGCCAGCAGTGGGACAGGGAGTGGAGATACGCAGTATTTT. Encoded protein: CASSGTGSGDTQYF.

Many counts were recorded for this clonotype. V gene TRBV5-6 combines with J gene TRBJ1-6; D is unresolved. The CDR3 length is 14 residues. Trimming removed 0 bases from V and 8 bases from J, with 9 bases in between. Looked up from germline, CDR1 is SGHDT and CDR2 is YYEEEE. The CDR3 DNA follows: TGTGCCAGCAGCTTGGCCGGTAGGGATTCACCCCTCCACTTT. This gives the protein CASSLAGRDSPLHF.

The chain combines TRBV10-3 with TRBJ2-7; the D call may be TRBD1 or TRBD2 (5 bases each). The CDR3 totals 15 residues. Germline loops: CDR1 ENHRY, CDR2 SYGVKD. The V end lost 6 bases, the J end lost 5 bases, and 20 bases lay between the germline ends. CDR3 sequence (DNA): TGTGCCATCAGGAACCACCGGGACGAGAAGGACGAGCAGTACTTC. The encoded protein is CAIRNHRDEKDEQYF.

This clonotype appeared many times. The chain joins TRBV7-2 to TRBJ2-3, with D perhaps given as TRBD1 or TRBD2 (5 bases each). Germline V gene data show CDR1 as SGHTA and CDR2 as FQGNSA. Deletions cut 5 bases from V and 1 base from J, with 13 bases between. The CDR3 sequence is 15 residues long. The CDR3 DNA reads TGTGCCAGCAGCCAAAAAAGGGACCGCACAGATACGCAGTATTTT. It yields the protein CASSQKRDRTDTQYF.

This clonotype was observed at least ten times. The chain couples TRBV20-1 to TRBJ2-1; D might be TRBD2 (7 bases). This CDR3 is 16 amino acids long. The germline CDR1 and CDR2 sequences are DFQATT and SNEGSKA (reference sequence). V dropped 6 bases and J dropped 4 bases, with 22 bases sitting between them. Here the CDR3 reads CSANWRGREMYNEQFF. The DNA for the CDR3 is TGCAGTGCCAATTGGCGGGGGCGGGAGATGTACAATGAGCAGTTCTTC.

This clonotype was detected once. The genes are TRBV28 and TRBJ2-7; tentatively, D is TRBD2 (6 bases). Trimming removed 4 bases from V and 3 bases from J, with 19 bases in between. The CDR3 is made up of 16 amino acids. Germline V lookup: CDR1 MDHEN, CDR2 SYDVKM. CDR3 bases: TGTGCCAGCAGTTCGGGTCTTGGGGGGAAGCGCTACGAGCAGTACTTC. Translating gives CASSSGLGGKRYEQYF.

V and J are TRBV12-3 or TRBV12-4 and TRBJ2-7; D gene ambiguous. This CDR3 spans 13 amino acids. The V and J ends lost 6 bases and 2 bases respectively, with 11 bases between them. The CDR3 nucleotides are TGTGCCAGCAGCACCCGCTTTCCCTACGAGCAGTACTTC. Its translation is CASSTRFPYEQYF.

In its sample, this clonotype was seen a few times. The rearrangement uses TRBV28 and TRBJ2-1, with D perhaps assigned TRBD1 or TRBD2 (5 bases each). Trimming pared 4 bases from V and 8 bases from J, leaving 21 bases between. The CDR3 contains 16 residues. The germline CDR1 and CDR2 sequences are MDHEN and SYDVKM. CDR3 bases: TGTGCCAGCAGTTCTGGGCCGGGACCGCTAATGGATGAGCAGTTCTTC. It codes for CASSSGPGPLMDEQFF. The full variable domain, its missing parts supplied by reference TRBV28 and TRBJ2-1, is DVKVTQSSRYLVKRTGEKVFLECVQDMDHENMFWYRQDPGLGLRLIYFSYDVKMKEKGDIPEGYSVSREKKERFSLILESASTNQTSMYLCASSSGPGPLMDEQFFGPGTRLTVL.

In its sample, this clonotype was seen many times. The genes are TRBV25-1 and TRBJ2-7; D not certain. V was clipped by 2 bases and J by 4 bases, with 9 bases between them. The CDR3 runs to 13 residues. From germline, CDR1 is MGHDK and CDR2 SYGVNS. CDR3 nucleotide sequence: TGTGCCAGCAGTGAACGGGTCAGGTACGAGCAGTACTTC. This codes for CASSERVRYEQYF.

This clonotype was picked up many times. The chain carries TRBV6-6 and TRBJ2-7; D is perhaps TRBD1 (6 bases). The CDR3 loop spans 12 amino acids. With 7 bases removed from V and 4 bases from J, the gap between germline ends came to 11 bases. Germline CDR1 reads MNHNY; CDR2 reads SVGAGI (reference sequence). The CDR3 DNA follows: TGTGCCAGCATGACAGGAGGATACGAGCAGTACTTC. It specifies CASMTGGYEQYF.

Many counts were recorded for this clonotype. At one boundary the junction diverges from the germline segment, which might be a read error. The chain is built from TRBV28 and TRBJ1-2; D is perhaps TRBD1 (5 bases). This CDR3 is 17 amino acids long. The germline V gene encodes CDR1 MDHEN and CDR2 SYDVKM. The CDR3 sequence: CVSSFPTTTERDYGYTF. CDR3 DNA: TGTGTCAGCAGTTTCCCCACGACGACAGAAAGGGACTATGGCTACACCTTC.

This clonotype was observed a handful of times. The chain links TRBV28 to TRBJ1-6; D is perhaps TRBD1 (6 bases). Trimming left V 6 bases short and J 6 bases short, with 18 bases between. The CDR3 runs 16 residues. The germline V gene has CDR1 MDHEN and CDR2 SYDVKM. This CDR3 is CASSTASGQTNSPLHF. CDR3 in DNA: TGTGCCAGCAGCACCGCTTCGGGACAAACTAATTCACCCCTCCACTTT.

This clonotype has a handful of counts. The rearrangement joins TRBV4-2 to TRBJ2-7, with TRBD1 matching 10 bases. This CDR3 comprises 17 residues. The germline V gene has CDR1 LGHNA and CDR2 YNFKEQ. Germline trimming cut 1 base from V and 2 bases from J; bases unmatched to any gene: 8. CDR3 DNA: TGTGCCAGCAGCCAAGGTGATCAAGGGACAGGGGCCTACGAGCAGTACTTC. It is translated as CASSQGDQGTGAYEQYF.

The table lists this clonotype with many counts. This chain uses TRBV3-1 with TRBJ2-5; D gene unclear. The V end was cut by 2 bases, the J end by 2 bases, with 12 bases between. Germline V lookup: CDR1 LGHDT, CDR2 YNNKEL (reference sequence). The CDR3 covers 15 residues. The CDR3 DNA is TGTGCCAGCAGCCAATCCCCAGCGATACAAGAGACCCAGTACTTC. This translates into CASSQSPAIQETQYF.

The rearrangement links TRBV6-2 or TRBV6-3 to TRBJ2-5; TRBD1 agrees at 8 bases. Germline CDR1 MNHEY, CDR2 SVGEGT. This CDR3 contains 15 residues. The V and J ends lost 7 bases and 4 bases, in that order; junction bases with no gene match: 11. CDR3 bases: TGTGCCAGCACGCTGAGACAGGGGATGGGAGAGACCCAGTACTTC. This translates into CASTLRQGMGETQYF.

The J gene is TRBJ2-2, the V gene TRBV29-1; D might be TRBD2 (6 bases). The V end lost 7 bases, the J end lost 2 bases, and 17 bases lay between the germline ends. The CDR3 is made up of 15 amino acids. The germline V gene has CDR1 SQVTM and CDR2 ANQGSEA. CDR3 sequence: CSDPRRGLNTGELFF. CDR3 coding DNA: TGCAGCGATCCTAGGCGTGGACTAAACACCGGGGAGCTGTTTTTT.

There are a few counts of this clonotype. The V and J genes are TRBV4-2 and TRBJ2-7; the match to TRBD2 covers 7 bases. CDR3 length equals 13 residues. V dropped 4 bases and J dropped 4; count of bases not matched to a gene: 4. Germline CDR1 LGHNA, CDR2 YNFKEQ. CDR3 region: CASSPGLEYEQYF. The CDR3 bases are TGTGCCAGCAGCCCCGGACTAGAGTACGAGCAGTACTTC.

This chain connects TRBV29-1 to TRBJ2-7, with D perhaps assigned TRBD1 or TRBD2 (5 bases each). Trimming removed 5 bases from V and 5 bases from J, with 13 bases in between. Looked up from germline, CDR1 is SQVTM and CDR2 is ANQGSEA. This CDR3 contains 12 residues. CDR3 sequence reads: CSVPPGSNEQYF. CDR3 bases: TGCAGCGTTCCCCCAGGGAGCAACGAGCAGTACTTC.